This T cell receptor beta chain came from a study of OX40 agonist ivuxolimab in advanced cancers. As for the study in general: Administration of intravenous ivuxolimab to patients occurred every 2 weeks at 0.01 to 10 mg/kg.

The CDR3 totals 15 residues. In germline, CDR1 is SGDLS, CDR2 YYNGEE. V was shortened by 0 bases and J by 0 bases, with 9 bases between the two germline ends. Data came from immunoSEQ multiplex PCR; TCRdb stores just in-frame clones and leaves some out. Of 30,000 to 35,000 clones in the sample, nearly 95% were seen once. The sample holds a few counts of this clone. The sequence was obtained from an adult with an advanced solid tumor such as melanoma, head and neck, liver or kidney cancer. Sample: CD4+ or CD8+ T cells sorted from blood, taken in a trial of the OX40 agonist ivuxolimab. V and J are TRBV9 and TRBJ1-2; TRBD1 is a possible D gene (5 bases). CDR3 region: CASSVGGEANYGYTF. Written as DNA, the CDR3 is TGTGCCAGCAGCGTAGGAGGGGAGGCTAACTATGGCTACACCTTC.